Listed below are T cell receptor beta chains from one sample, sequenced in a study of blood T cell repertoires in COVID-19. Method: immunoSEQ multiplex PCR; TCRdb's copy keeps in-frame clones and lacks some. Of fewer than 700,000 clones in the sample, about 89% were seen once. Sequencing used peripheral blood. The source of these receptors is a woman in her fifties or sixties with COVID-19, enrolled during active disease. Both conserved end residues are part of each CDR3. The order of the fields is J gene, V gene, D gene, clone size, CDR3 protein, CDR3 DNA. D genes are given only for firm matches. Size is stated for part of the rows, as once, few or many counts, or as a class when the clone is expanded.

j_gene: TRBJ2-1; v_gene: TRBV3-1/TRBV3-2; d_gene: .; abundance: .; CDR3aa: CASSLGPGVYEQFF; CDR3nt: TGTGCCAGCAGCCTGGGGCCGGGGGTCTATGAGCAGTTCTTC
j_gene: TRBJ1-2; v_gene: TRBV5-1; d_gene: .; abundance: .; CDR3aa: CASSLARGGGYTF; CDR3nt: TGCGCCAGCAGCTTGGCGAGGGGAGGCGGCTACACCTTC
j_gene: TRBJ2-5; v_gene: TRBV28; d_gene: .; abundance: .; CDR3aa: CASTRSGETQYF; CDR3nt: TGTGCCAGCACCCGCTCGGGAGAGACCCAGTACTTC
j_gene: TRBJ2-7; v_gene: TRBV6-5; d_gene: .; abundance: few; CDR3aa: CASSYQRGEQYF; CDR3nt: TGTGCCAGCAGTTACCAAAGGGGCGAGCAGTACTTC
j_gene: TRBJ1-2; v_gene: TRBV18; d_gene: TRBD1; abundance: .; CDR3aa: CASSPPGQLYGYTF; CDR3nt: TGTGCCAGCTCACCGCCGGGACAGCTCTATGGCTACACCTTC
j_gene: TRBJ2-1; v_gene: TRBV5-1; d_gene: TRBD1; abundance: .; CDR3aa: CASSAQGFRNNEQFF; CDR3nt: TGCGCCAGCAGCGCACAGGGGTTCAGGAACAATGAGCAGTTCTTC
j_gene: TRBJ2-3; v_gene: TRBV5-1; d_gene: TRBD1; abundance: .; CDR3aa: CASSRTGSTDTQYF; CDR3nt: TGCGCCAGCAGCAGGACAGGGAGCACAGATACGCAGTATTTT
j_gene: TRBJ1-1; v_gene: TRBV14; d_gene: .; abundance: .; CDR3aa: CASSVDQGLYTEAFF; CDR3nt: TGTGCCAGCAGCGTAGACCAGGGACTTTACACTGAAGCTTTCTTT
j_gene: TRBJ1-6; v_gene: TRBV5-6; d_gene: .; abundance: .; CDR3aa: CASSSYPPAGDNSPLHF; CDR3nt: TGTGCCAGCAGCTCCTACCCCCCGGCAGGGGATAATTCACCCCTCCACTTT
j_gene: TRBJ2-7; v_gene: TRBV27; d_gene: TRBD1; abundance: .; CDR3aa: CASSTRGLSSYEQYF; CDR3nt: TGTGCCAGCAGTACAAGGGGGCTAAGCTCCTACGAGCAGTACTTC
j_gene: TRBJ2-1; v_gene: TRBV27; d_gene: .; abundance: .; CDR3aa: CASRRVFDRNSYNEQFF; CDR3nt: TGTGCCAGCAGGAGAGTTTTTGACAGGAACTCCTACAATGAGCAGTTCTTC
j_gene: TRBJ2-5; v_gene: TRBV18; d_gene: TRBD1; abundance: .; CDR3aa: CASSATGTGGTQYF; CDR3nt: TGTGCCAGCTCAGCAACCGGGACAGGGGGCACCCAGTACTTC
j_gene: TRBJ1-6; v_gene: TRBV6-5; d_gene: .; abundance: .; CDR3aa: CASSSHLSSYNSPLHF; CDR3nt: TGTGCCAGCAGTTCTCATCTTAGCTCCTATAATTCACCCCTCCACTTT
j_gene: TRBJ2-3; v_gene: TRBV19; d_gene: .; abundance: .; CDR3aa: CASSMAGAVKVTDTQYF; CDR3nt: TGTGCCAGTAGTATGGCGGGGGCGGTGAAGGTGACAGATACGCAGTATTTT
j_gene: TRBJ2-7; v_gene: TRBV18; d_gene: TRBD1; abundance: .; CDR3aa: CASSPRDRGRYEQYF; CDR3nt: TGTGCCAGCTCACCCCGGGACAGGGGTAGGTACGAGCAGTACTTC
j_gene: TRBJ1-1; v_gene: TRBV27; d_gene: .; abundance: .; CDR3aa: CASSDSGVYTEAFF; CDR3nt: TGTGCCAGCAGTGATTCGGGGGTTTACACTGAAGCTTTCTTT
j_gene: TRBJ2-3; v_gene: TRBV3-1/TRBV3-2; d_gene: .; abundance: .; CDR3aa: CASSPLSGAGALSQRDTQYF; CDR3nt: TGTGCCAGCAGCCCCCTATCGGGGGCGGGGGCCCTATCCCAACGAGATACGCAGTATTTT
j_gene: TRBJ1-1; v_gene: TRBV5-1; d_gene: .; abundance: .; CDR3aa: CASSLGGNTEAFF; CDR3nt: TGCGCCAGCAGCCTCGGAGGGAACACTGAAGCTTTCTTT
j_gene: TRBJ2-1; v_gene: TRBV6-2/TRBV6-3; d_gene: .; abundance: .; CDR3aa: CASSPGLAGSDHEQFF; CDR3nt: TGTGCCAGCAGTCCCGGCCTAGCTGGGTCTGACCATGAGCAGTTCTTC
j_gene: TRBJ1-2; v_gene: TRBV11-2; d_gene: .; abundance: few; CDR3aa: CASRDSANYGYTF; CDR3nt: TGTGCCAGCCGAGACAGCGCTAACTATGGCTACACCTTC
j_gene: TRBJ2-7; v_gene: TRBV18; d_gene: TRBD2; abundance: .; CDR3aa: CASTPGGGPSYEQYF; CDR3nt: TGTGCCAGCACCCCCGGCGGGGGGCCGTCCTACGAGCAGTACTTC
j_gene: TRBJ1-1; v_gene: TRBV4-2; d_gene: TRBD1; abundance: .; CDR3aa: CASSLWTGPEAEAFF; CDR3nt: TGTGCCAGCAGCCTATGGACAGGGCCGGAGGCTGAAGCTTTCTTT
j_gene: TRBJ1-2; v_gene: TRBV30; d_gene: TRBD1; abundance: .; CDR3aa: CAWSPSGGDGYTF; CDR3nt: TGTGCCTGGAGCCCGTCAGGGGGCGATGGCTACACCTTC
j_gene: TRBJ2-7; v_gene: TRBV5-5; d_gene: TRBD1; abundance: once; CDR3aa: CASTGTGMEKQYF; CDR3nt: TGTGCCAGTACCGGGACAGGCATGGAAAAGCAGTACTTC
j_gene: TRBJ2-5; v_gene: TRBV7-2; d_gene: .; abundance: .; CDR3aa: CASSSQGGVETQYF; CDR3nt: TGTGCCAGCAGCTCACAGGGTGGGGTAGAGACCCAGTACTTC
j_gene: TRBJ1-2; v_gene: TRBV9; d_gene: .; abundance: .; CDR3aa: CASSPGQHYGYTF; CDR3nt: TGTGCCAGCAGCCCTGGACAGCACTATGGCTACACCTTC
j_gene: TRBJ2-7; v_gene: TRBV25-1; d_gene: TRBD2; abundance: once; CDR3aa: CASSESAGGLEQYF; CDR3nt: TGTGCCAGCAGTGAGTCAGCGGGGGGGCTCGAGCAGTACTTC
j_gene: TRBJ2-1; v_gene: TRBV28; d_gene: TRBD2; abundance: once; CDR3aa: CASSPRPGTRFYNEQFF; CDR3nt: TGTGCCAGCAGTCCTAGACCCGGGACTAGGTTTTACAATGAGCAGTTCTTC
j_gene: TRBJ1-1; v_gene: TRBV18; d_gene: TRBD1; abundance: .; CDR3aa: CASSRQGAGGTEAFF; CDR3nt: TGTGCCAGCTCACGACAGGGGGCGGGGGGCACTGAAGCTTTCTTT
j_gene: TRBJ2-3; v_gene: TRBV5-1; d_gene: .; abundance: .; CDR3aa: CASSLGALADTQYF; CDR3nt: TGCGCCAGCAGCTTGGGGGCGCTGGCAGATACGCAGTATTTT
j_gene: TRBJ2-7; v_gene: TRBV27; d_gene: TRBD1; abundance: .; CDR3aa: CASSSTGVNYEQYF; CDR3nt: TGTGCCAGCAGTTCCACAGGGGTTAACTACGAGCAGTACTTC
j_gene: TRBJ1-2; v_gene: TRBV30; d_gene: .; abundance: once; CDR3aa: CAWGEVYYGYTF; CDR3nt: TGTGCCTGGGGGGAGGTTTACTATGGCTACACCTTC
j_gene: TRBJ1-1; v_gene: TRBV7-8; d_gene: .; abundance: .; CDR3aa: CASSLVRGNTEAFF; CDR3nt: TGTGCCAGCAGCTTAGTTCGGGGGAACACTGAAGCTTTCTTT
j_gene: TRBJ2-5; v_gene: TRBV6-5; d_gene: .; abundance: .; CDR3aa: CASSLEDSSQETQYF; CDR3nt: TGTGCCAGCAGTTTAGAGGACAGTTCCCAAGAGACCCAGTACTTC
j_gene: TRBJ1-2; v_gene: TRBV6-6; d_gene: .; abundance: .; CDR3aa: CASSGTGEEDYGYTF; CDR3nt: TGTGCCAGCAGTGGGACGGGGGAGGAGGACTATGGCTACACCTTC
j_gene: TRBJ2-3; v_gene: TRBV7-9; d_gene: .; abundance: .; CDR3aa: CASSFVRGALLDTQYF; CDR3nt: TGTGCCAGCAGCTTCGTACGGGGAGCCCTTCTGGATACGCAGTATTTT
j_gene: TRBJ1-6; v_gene: TRBV23-1; d_gene: .; abundance: .; CDR3aa: CASSRGDGYNSPLHF; CDR3nt: TGCGCCAGCAGTCGGGGGGACGGTTATAATTCACCCCTCCACTTT
j_gene: TRBJ1-6; v_gene: TRBV14; d_gene: .; abundance: .; CDR3aa: CASSHDIKDSPLHF; CDR3nt: TGTGCCAGCAGCCATGACATAAAGGATTCACCCCTCCACTTT
j_gene: TRBJ2-6; v_gene: TRBV7-6; d_gene: .; abundance: .; CDR3aa: CASSLTRNTLSGANVLTF; CDR3nt: TGTGCCAGCAGCTTAACCCGAAACACCCTCTCTGGGGCCAACGTCCTGACTTTC
j_gene: TRBJ1-2; v_gene: TRBV30; d_gene: TRBD1; abundance: few; CDR3aa: CAWGGQGVAYGYTF; CDR3nt: TGTGCCTGGGGGGGACAGGGGGTAGCGTATGGCTACACCTTC